This is a list of T cell receptor beta chains from one sample in a study of early T cells in non-severe SARS-CoV-2 infection. Each CDR3 protein is one row after TCRdb ran MiXCR on the 5' RACE reads. The data show 50,000 to 65,000 distinct CDR3 sequences, with 18% seen just once and around 9.8% held by the top ten. The sample consisted of whole blood, taken at baseline. The receptors originated from an adult who was a healthcare worker with PCR-confirmed SARS-CoV-2 infection or an uninfected control (not recorded which). The CDR3 runs from the conserved cysteine through the conserved F or W. A D gene is named only where the DNA matches it firmly. A row's size may be missing; if present it is once, few, many or a size class.

V: TRBV28; J: TRBJ1-2; D: TRBD1; size: few; length: 15; DNA: TGTGCCAGCAGCACCCCAGGGGGTCCCGACTATGGCTACACCTTC; CDR3: CASSTPGGPDYGYTF
V: TRBV6-1; J: TRBJ1-6; D: TRBD1; size: few; length: 15; DNA: TGTGCCAGCAGTGGGGAACTGACAGGGGATTCACCCCTCCACTTT; CDR3: CASSGELTGDSPLHF
V: TRBV25-1; J: TRBJ1-1; D: NA; size: NA; length: 13; DNA: TGTGCCACCTCAGGCGGCTTGAACACTGAAGCTTTCTTT; CDR3: CATSGGLNTEAFF
V: TRBV28; J: TRBJ1-2; D: TRBD1; size: NA; length: 12; DNA: TGTGCCAGCAGTTTCGGACAGGGCAAGTCTACCTTC; CDR3: CASSFGQGKSTF
V: TRBV20-1; J: TRBJ2-1; D: TRBD2; size: NA; length: 15; DNA: TGCAGTGCTAGAGAGGCCCTAGCGGGGTGGAACGAGCAGTTCTTC; CDR3: CSAREALAGWNEQFF
V: TRBV11-3; J: TRBJ2-3; D: TRBD2; size: NA; length: 16; DNA: TGTGCCAGCAGCTCCCGGACTAGCGGGGCTTCGGATACGCAGTTTTTT; CDR3: CASSSRTSGASDTQFF
V: TRBV9; J: TRBJ1-5; D: NA; size: NA; length: 15; DNA: TGTGCCAGCAGCGGGGACGGAAGATACAATCAGCCCCAGCATTTT; CDR3: CASSGDGRYNQPQHF
V: TRBV20-1; J: TRBJ2-2; D: NA; size: few; length: 15; DNA: TGCAGTGCTAGTGCCTTGGGGGGATCTACCGGGGAGCTGTTTTTT; CDR3: CSASALGGSTGELFF
V: TRBV19; J: TRBJ1-2; D: NA; size: NA; length: 11; DNA: TGTGCCAGTAGTTACTCCAGTGGCTACACCTTC; CDR3: CASSYSSGYTF
V: TRBV11-2; J: TRBJ1-4; D: NA; size: NA; length: 15; DNA: TGTGCCAGCAGCTTTGGGGGGGGAACTAATGAAAAACTGTTTTTT; CDR3: CASSFGGGTNEKLFF
V: TRBV28; J: TRBJ2-7; D: NA; size: few; length: 13; DNA: TGTGCCAGCAGTTTCTTGGGGGCCTACGAGCAGTACTTC; CDR3: CASSFLGAYEQYF
V: TRBV29-1; J: TRBJ2-6; D: TRBD1; size: many; length: 17; DNA: TGCAGCGTTGCAGGGGACAGGGGTATCTCTGGGGCCAACGTCCTGACTTTC; CDR3: CSVAGDRGISGANVLTF
V: TRBV20-1; J: TRBJ1-6; D: NA; size: NA; length: 15; DNA: TGCAGTGCTCACGCCCCACAGGGTCGTGGCTCACCCCTCCACTTT; CDR3: CSAHAPQGRGSPLHF
V: TRBV6-1; J: TRBJ2-2; D: NA; size: few; length: 14; DNA: TGTGCCAACCAGGCTCACGGGAACACCGGGGAGCTGTTTTTT; CDR3: CANQAHGNTGELFF
V: TRBV28; J: TRBJ2-1; D: TRBD1; size: NA; length: 15; DNA: TGTGCCAGCAGTTTGGGGGACAGGGGATGGAATGAGCAGTTCTTC; CDR3: CASSLGDRGWNEQFF
V: TRBV27; J: TRBJ1-5; D: TRBD1; size: NA; length: 14; DNA: TGTGCCAGCAGTTTGGTACAGGGGGTAGATCCCCAGCATTTT; CDR3: CASSLVQGVDPQHF
V: TRBV2; J: TRBJ1-2; D: TRBD1; size: NA; length: 14; DNA: TGTGCCAGCAGTGTTGACAGGGGAAGCTATGGCTACACCTTC; CDR3: CASSVDRGSYGYTF
V: TRBV6-1; J: TRBJ1-3; D: NA; size: NA; length: 16; DNA: TGTGCCAGCAATCCGACAGCTTGGCAGCCTGGAAACACCATATATTTT; CDR3: CASNPTAWQPGNTIYF
V: TRBV7-8; J: TRBJ2-7; D: NA; size: once; length: 14; DNA: TGTGCCAGCAGCTTATTTCTACTTTCCTACGAGCAGTACTTC; CDR3: CASSLFLLSYEQYF
V: TRBV6-1; J: TRBJ2-1; D: NA; size: many; length: 11; DNA: TGTGCCAGCAGTGTTACAGCCGCGCAGTTCTTC; CDR3: CASSVTAAQFF
V: TRBV12-3/TRBV12-4; J: TRBJ2-1; D: NA; size: NA; length: 14; DNA: TGTGCCAGCAGGGTGAGTTCGAGCTACAATGAGCAGTTCTTC; CDR3: CASRVSSSYNEQFF
V: TRBV30; J: TRBJ1-5; D: TRBD1; size: few; length: 15; DNA: TGTGCCTGGAGCGAGGGACAGTTGAACAATCAGCCCCAGCATTTT; CDR3: CAWSEGQLNNQPQHF
V: TRBV19; J: TRBJ2-5; D: NA; size: NA; length: 17; DNA: TGTGCCAGTAGTATCTCGTCGAGTAGCTTGTACCAAGAGACCCAGTACTTC; CDR3: CASSISSSSLYQETQYF
V: TRBV5-1; J: TRBJ2-7; D: NA; size: few; length: 14; DNA: TGCGCCAGCAGCTTGGGGACTACCTCCTACGAGCAGTACTTC; CDR3: CASSLGTTSYEQYF
V: TRBV19; J: TRBJ1-5; D: NA; size: NA; length: 14; DNA: TGTGCCAGTAGTGGAGGCAATAGCAATCAGCCCCAGCATTTT; CDR3: CASSGGNSNQPQHF
V: TRBV12-3/TRBV12-4; J: TRBJ2-7; D: NA; size: NA; length: 12; DNA: TGTGCCAGCAGTTTAGCGCGGTCCGAGCAGTACTTC; CDR3: CASSLARSEQYF
V: TRBV20-1; J: TRBJ2-1; D: NA; size: once; length: 13; DNA: TGCAGTGCTCAAACCCCGGCCCTGGATGGGCAGTTCTTC; CDR3: CSAQTPALDGQFF
V: TRBV7-9; J: TRBJ1-3; D: NA; size: many; length: 15; DNA: TGTGCCAGCAGCTTAGCAAACAAGCAGGGAAACACCATATATTTT; CDR3: CASSLANKQGNTIYF
V: TRBV6-1; J: TRBJ1-1; D: NA; size: many; length: 11; DNA: TGTGCCAGCAGTGAATTCCAGGAGGCTTTCTTT; CDR3: CASSEFQEAFF
V: TRBV24-1; J: TRBJ2-5; D: NA; size: many; length: 14; DNA: TGTGCCACCAGTGATGCCGGTCCGGGAGAGACCCAGTACTTC; CDR3: CATSDAGPGETQYF
V: TRBV11-2; J: TRBJ1-1; D: NA; size: NA; length: 12; DNA: TGTGCCAGCAGCTTTTGGAACACTGAAGCTTTCTTT; CDR3: CASSFWNTEAFF
V: TRBV7-9; J: TRBJ2-1; D: TRBD2; size: NA; length: 16; DNA: TGTGCCAGCAGCTTCCAAAGCGGGAGGGTCTACAATGAGCAGTTCTTC; CDR3: CASSFQSGRVYNEQFF
V: TRBV12-3/TRBV12-4; J: TRBJ1-2; D: NA; size: NA; length: 14; DNA: TGTGCCAGCAGTCCCGGGACGGTTAACTATGGCTACACCTTC; CDR3: CASSPGTVNYGYTF
V: TRBV7-9; J: TRBJ2-2; D: TRBD1; size: few; length: 14; DNA: TGTGCCAGCAGGGACAGGGGAAGCACCGGGGAGCTGTTTTTT; CDR3: CASRDRGSTGELFF
V: TRBV5-1; J: TRBJ1-2; D: TRBD1; size: NA; length: 14; DNA: TGCGCCAGCAGCTTGGATGGACAGGGACTAGGCTACACCTTC; CDR3: CASSLDGQGLGYTF
V: TRBV5-1; J: TRBJ1-1; D: NA; size: few; length: 17; DNA: TGCGCCAGCAGCTTGGATGATAAGACAGGCACCATCACTGAAGCTTTCTTT; CDR3: CASSLDDKTGTITEAFF
V: TRBV20-1; J: TRBJ2-2; D: NA; size: many; length: 13; DNA: TGCAGTGCTCCCCGACCAGGTTCCGGGGAGCTGTTTTTT; CDR3: CSAPRPGSGELFF
V: TRBV19; J: TRBJ2-1; D: NA; size: NA; length: 13; DNA: TGTGCCAGTGGCCGGCAGGGGTACAATGAGCAGTTCTTC; CDR3: CASGRQGYNEQFF
V: TRBV4-3; J: TRBJ1-3; D: NA; size: many; length: 15; DNA: TGCGCCAGCAGTCCAGCGGCCAGCTCTGGAAACACCATATATTTT; CDR3: CASSPAASSGNTIYF
V: TRBV6-1; J: TRBJ1-2; D: NA; size: few; length: 13; DNA: TGTGCCAGCAGTGTACAGGGAACCTATGGCTACACCTTC; CDR3: CASSVQGTYGYTF
V: TRBV6-1; J: TRBJ2-2; D: NA; size: NA; length: 13; DNA: TGTGCCAGCTCGCCGGGGCAAACCGGGGAGCTGTTTTTT; CDR3: CASSPGQTGELFF
V: TRBV28; J: TRBJ1-5; D: TRBD1; size: NA; length: 16; DNA: TGTGCCAGCAGGGTAACCGGGACAGGGCCCTGGCAGCCCCAGCATTTT; CDR3: CASRVTGTGPWQPQHF
V: TRBV6-2/TRBV6-3; J: TRBJ2-7; D: NA; size: NA; length: 15; DNA: TGTGCCAGCAGTTATACCGGAGGGCGAGTTTACGAGCAGTACTTC; CDR3: CASSYTGGRVYEQYF
V: TRBV7-8; J: TRBJ1-2; D: NA; size: few; length: 12; DNA: TGTGCCAGCAGCCGTTCAATTGAGGGCTACACCTTC; CDR3: CASSRSIEGYTF
V: TRBV9; J: TRBJ1-1; D: NA; size: NA; length: 14; DNA: TGTGCCAGCAGCGTACAGGGGATGAACACTGAAGCTTTCTTT; CDR3: CASSVQGMNTEAFF
V: TRBV7-8; J: TRBJ2-1; D: NA; size: many; length: 14; DNA: TGTGCCAGCAGCCATCAGGGAGCCTACAATGAGCAGTTCTTC; CDR3: CASSHQGAYNEQFF
V: TRBV6-2/TRBV6-3; J: TRBJ2-3; D: TRBD2; size: few; length: 17; DNA: TGTGCCAGCAGTTACGACGGGGGGGCCAGTAAGCAAGATACGCAGTATTTT; CDR3: CASSYDGGASKQDTQYF
V: TRBV7-2; J: TRBJ2-7; D: TRBD2; size: NA; length: 16; DNA: TGTGCCAGCAGCTTAGCGGGGACTAGCGGACACTACGAGCAGTACTTC; CDR3: CASSLAGTSGHYEQYF
V: TRBV28; J: TRBJ1-2; D: TRBD1; size: few; length: 15; DNA: TGTGCCAGCAGTCCCCCCACCGGGACAGGGTTCGGCTACACCTTC; CDR3: CASSPPTGTGFGYTF